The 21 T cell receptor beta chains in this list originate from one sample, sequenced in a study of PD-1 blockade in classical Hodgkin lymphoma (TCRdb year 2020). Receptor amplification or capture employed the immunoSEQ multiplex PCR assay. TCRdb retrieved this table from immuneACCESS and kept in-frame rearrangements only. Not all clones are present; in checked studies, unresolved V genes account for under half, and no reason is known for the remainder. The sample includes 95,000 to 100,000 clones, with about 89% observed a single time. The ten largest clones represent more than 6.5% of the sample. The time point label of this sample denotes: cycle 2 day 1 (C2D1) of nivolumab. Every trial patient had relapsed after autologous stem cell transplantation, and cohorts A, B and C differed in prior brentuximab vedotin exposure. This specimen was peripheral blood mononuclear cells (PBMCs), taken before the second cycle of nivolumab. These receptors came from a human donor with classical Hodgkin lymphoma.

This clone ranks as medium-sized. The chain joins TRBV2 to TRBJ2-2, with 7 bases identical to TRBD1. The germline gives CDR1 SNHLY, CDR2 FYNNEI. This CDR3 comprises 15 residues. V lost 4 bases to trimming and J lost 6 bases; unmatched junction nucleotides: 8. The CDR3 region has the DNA TGTGCCAGCAGTGCAGGACAGGTCTTCCCCGGGGAGCTGTTTTTT. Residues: CASSAGQVFPGELFF.

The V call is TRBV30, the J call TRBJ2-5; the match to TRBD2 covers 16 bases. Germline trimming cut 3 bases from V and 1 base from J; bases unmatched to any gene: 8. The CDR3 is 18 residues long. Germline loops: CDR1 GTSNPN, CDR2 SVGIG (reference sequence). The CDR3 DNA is TGTGCCTGGAGGCTCGGGACTAGCGGGGGGGGCCCCCAAGAGACCCAGTACTTC. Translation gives CAWRLGTSGGGPQETQYF.

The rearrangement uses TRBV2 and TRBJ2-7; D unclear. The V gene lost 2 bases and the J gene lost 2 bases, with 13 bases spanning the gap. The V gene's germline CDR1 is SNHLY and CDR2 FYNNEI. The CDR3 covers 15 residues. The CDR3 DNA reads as TGTGCCAGCAGTGAATCAGGAATCATGCCCTACGAGCAGTACTTC. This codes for CASSESGIMPYEQYF.

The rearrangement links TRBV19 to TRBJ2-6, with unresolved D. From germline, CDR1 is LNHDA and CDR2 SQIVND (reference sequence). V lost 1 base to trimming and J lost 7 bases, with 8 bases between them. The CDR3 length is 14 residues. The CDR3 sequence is CASSIVSSANVLTF. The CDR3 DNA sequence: TGTGCCAGTAGTATAGTGTCTTCCGCCAACGTCCTGACTTTC.

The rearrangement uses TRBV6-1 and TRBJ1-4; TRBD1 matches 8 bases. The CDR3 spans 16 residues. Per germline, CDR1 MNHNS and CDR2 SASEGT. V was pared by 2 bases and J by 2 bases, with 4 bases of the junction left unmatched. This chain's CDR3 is CASSERRTGTNEKLFF. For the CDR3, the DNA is TGTGCCAGCAGTGAACGACGGACAGGGACTAATGAAAAACTGTTTTTT.

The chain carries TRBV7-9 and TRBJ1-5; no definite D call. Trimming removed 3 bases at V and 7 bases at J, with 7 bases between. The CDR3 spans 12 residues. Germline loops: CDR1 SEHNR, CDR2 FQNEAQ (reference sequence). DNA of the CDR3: TGTGCCAGCAGCTTCGGTCCCCAGCCCCAGCATTTT. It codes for CASSFGPQPQHF.

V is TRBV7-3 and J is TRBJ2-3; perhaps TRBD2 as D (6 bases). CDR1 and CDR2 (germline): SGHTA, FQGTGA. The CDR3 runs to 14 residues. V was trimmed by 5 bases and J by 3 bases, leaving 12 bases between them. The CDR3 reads CASSRDWTTDTQYF. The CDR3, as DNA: TGTGCCAGCAGCCGGGACTGGACAACAGATACGCAGTATTTT.

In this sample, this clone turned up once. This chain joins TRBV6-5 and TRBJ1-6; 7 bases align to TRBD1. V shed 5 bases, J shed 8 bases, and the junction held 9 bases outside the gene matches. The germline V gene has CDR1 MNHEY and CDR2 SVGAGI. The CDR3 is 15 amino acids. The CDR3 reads CASSLERTGDSPLHF. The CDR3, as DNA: TGTGCCAGCAGTCTCGAGAGGACAGGAGATTCACCCCTCCACTTT.

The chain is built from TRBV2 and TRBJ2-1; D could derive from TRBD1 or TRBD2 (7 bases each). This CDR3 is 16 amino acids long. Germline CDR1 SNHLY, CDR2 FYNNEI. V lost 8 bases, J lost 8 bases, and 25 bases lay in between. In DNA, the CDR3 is TGTGCCAGCCATAGATACAGGGGAGGGTTTGGGGATGAGCAGTTCTTC. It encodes CASHRYRGGFGDEQFF.

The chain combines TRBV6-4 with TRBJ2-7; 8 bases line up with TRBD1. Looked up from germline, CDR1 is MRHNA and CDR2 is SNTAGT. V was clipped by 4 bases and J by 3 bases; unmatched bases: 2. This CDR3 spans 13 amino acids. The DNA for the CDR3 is TGTGCCAGCAGTGCAGACAGGGGCTACGAGCAGTACTTC. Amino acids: CASSADRGYEQYF.

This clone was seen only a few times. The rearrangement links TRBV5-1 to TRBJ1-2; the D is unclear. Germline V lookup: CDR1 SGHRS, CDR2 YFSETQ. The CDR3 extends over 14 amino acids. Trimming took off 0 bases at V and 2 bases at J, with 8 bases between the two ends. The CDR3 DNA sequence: TGCGCCAGCAGCTTGGTTTCAGACAACTATGGCTACACCTTC. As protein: CASSLVSDNYGYTF.

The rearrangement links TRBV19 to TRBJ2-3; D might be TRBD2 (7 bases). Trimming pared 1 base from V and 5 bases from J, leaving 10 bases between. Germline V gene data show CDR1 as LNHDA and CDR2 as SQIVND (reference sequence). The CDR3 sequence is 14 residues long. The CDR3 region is CASSIGGGGDTQYF. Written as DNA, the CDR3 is TGTGCCAGTAGTATAGGGGGAGGGGGAGATACGCAGTATTTT. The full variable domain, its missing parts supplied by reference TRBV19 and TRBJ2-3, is DGGITQSPKYLFRKEGQNVTLSCEQNLNHDAMYWYRQDPGQGLRLIYYSQIVNDFQKGDIAEGYSVSREKKESFPLTVTSAQKNPTAFYLCASSIGGGGDTQYFGPGTRLTVL.

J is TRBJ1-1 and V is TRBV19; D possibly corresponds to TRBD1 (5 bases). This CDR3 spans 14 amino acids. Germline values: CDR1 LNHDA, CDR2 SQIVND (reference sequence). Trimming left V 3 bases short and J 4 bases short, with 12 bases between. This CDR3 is CASSIQGVGTEAFF. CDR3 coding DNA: TGTGCCAGTAGTATCCAGGGTGTGGGCACTGAAGCTTTCTTT.

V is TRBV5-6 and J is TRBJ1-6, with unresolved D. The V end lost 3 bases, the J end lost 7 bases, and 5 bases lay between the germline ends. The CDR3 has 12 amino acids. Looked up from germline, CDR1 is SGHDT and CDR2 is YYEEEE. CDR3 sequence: CASSSLNSPLHF. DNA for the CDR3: TGTGCCAGCAGCTCGCTCAATTCACCCCTCCACTTT.

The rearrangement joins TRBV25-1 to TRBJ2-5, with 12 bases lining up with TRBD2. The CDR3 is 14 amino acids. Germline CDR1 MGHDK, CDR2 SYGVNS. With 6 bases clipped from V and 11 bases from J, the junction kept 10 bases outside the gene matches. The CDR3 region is CASSDPSGGGPQYF. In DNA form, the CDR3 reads TGTGCCAGCAGCGACCCTAGCGGGGGGGGCCCGCAGTACTTC.

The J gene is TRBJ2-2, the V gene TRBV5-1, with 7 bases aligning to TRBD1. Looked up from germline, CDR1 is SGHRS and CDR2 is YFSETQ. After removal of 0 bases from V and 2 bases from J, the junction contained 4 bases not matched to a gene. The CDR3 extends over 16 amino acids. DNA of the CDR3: TGCGCCAGCAGCTTGGATGCAGGGGGAAACACCGGGGAGCTGTTTTTT. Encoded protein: CASSLDAGGNTGELFF. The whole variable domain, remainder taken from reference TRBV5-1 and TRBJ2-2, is KAGVTQTPRYLIKTRGQQVTLSCSPISGHRSVSWYQQTPGQGLQFLFEYFSETQRNKGNFPGRFSGRQFSNSRSEMNVSTLELGDSALYLCASSLDAGGNTGELFFGEGSRLTVL.

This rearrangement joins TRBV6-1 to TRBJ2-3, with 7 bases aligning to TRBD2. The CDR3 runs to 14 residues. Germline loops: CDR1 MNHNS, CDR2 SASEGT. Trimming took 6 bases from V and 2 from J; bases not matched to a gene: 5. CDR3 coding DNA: TGTGCCAGCAGGGATGGGACTACCACAGATACGCAGTATTTT. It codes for CASRDGTTTDTQYF.

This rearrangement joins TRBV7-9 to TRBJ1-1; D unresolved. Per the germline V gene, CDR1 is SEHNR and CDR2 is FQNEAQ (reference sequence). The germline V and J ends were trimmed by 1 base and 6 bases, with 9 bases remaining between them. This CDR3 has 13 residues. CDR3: CASSLEAGPEAFF. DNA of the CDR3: TGTGCCAGCAGCTTAGAGGCGGGTCCTGAAGCTTTCTTT.

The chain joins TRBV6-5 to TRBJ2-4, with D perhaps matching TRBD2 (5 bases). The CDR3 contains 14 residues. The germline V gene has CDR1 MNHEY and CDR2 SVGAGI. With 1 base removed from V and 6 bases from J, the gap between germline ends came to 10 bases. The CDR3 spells CASSYLGEGNIQYF. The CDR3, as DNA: TGTGCCAGCAGTTACTTAGGAGAGGGAAACATTCAGTACTTC.

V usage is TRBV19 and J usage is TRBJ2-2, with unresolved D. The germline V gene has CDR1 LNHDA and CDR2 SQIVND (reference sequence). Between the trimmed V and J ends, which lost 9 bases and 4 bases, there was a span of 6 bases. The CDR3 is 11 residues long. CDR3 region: CASQITGELFF. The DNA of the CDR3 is TGTGCCAGCCAAATCACCGGGGAGCTGTTTTTT.

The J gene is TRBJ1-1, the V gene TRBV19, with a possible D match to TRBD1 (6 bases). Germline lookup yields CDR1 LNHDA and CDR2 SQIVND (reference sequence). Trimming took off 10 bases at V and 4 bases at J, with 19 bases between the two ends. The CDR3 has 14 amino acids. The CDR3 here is CATIPGQFPTEAFF. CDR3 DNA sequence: TGTGCCACCATACCCGGACAGTTCCCCACTGAAGCTTTCTTT.